This TCR beta chain is drawn from a study of a mutant IDH1 vaccine in newly diagnosed glioma. Profiling relied on immunoSEQ multiplex PCR, and the TCRdb table lists in-frame clones only, not all of them. The sample records approximately 70,000 clones, 79% being singletons. Regarding time point: baseline, week 1 (first vaccination visit). Treatment here: pre-vaccination baseline after standard-of-care therapy. The sequencing here drew on PBMCs, taken from a glioma patient treated with radiotherapy, temozolomide or both. The clonotype originates from a man aged 45-65 years with glioma.

The CDR3, as DNA: TGCGCCAGCAGCCCACTGGGGGCGAAACTGTTTTTT. Amino acid sequence: CASSPLGAKLFF. V and J are TRBV5-1 and TRBJ1-4, with a tentative D call TRBD1 (6 bases). Trimming took off 4 bases at V and 11 bases at J, with 12 bases between the two ends. Germline V lookup: CDR1 SGHRS, CDR2 YFSETQ. There are 12 residues in the CDR3. Complete variable domain (other parts from reference TRBV5-1 and TRBJ1-4): KAGVTQTPRYLIKTRGQQVTLSCSPISGHRSVSWYQQTPGQGLQFLFEYFSETQRNKGNFPGRFSGRQFSNSRSEMNVSTLELGDSALYLCASSPLGAKLFFGSGTQLSVL.